This TCR beta chain derives from a study of Ad26.COV2.S vaccination and SARS-CoV-2 variants. Study background: Donor was in the COV1001 Ad26.COV2.S trial arm. Regarding the study as a whole: People who got the vaccine had more spike-specific TCR breadth than people who got placebo. The breadth of spike-specific CD8+ and CD4+ T cell responses after vaccination was reportedly substantial. Possibly, TCR breadth and depth analyses underestimated total T cell responses.

Specified treatment: around 19 received Ad26.COV2.S at low or high dose, single or two shots; a few received placebo; per-sample allocation not given. Collection of the samples took place on day 63 after the first injection of vaccine or placebo. In the case of this clone: Its antigen is not identified.

The data were produced by immunoSEQ multiplex PCR, yet TCRdb's version contains in-frame clones alone and is incomplete. This sample has about 400,000 clones, with over 75% found just once. Between the trimmed V and J ends, which lost 4 bases and 4 bases, there was a span of 9 bases. Germline loops: CDR1 GTSNPN, CDR2 SVGIG (reference sequence). This CDR3 spans 12 amino acids. Source: peripheral blood, taken in a trial of Ad26.COV2.S vaccine versus placebo. V usage is TRBV30 and J usage is TRBJ2-3, with D perhaps TRBD1 (5 bases). The TCR comes from a person between 18 and 59 years old who received the Ad26.COV2.S COVID-19 vaccine or a placebo. The CDR3 loop is CAWNPGPDTQYF. In DNA, the CDR3 is TGTGCCTGGAATCCAGGGCCAGATACGCAGTATTTT.